What follows are 25 T cell receptor beta chains derived from one specimen sequenced in a study of cytomegalovirus exposure and HLA in healthy donors. Amplification used 60 Vbeta primers and 13 Jbeta primers. Sequencing used immunoSEQ multiplex PCR; TCRdb keeps in-frame clones, though not all of them. This sample's table reports more than 90,000 clones. Sequenced: PBMCs. These receptors all come from a man in his forties or fifties in good health and CMV-seropositive.

V usage is TRBV7-3 and J usage is TRBJ2-2, with a weak D call TRBD2 (6 bases). V lost 3 bases and J lost 3, with 8 bases in between. The CDR3 has 14 residues. Germline values: CDR1 SGHTA, CDR2 FQGTGA. The CDR3 sequence is CASSFRGYTGELFF. The CDR3 DNA follows: TGTGCCAGCAGCTTTCGGGGGTACACCGGGGAGCTGTTTTTT.

The chain combines TRBV6-1 with TRBJ1-6, with D possibly being TRBD1 (6 bases). The germline V gene encodes CDR1 MNHNS and CDR2 SASEGT. With 2 bases removed from V and 11 bases from J, the gap between germline ends came to 13 bases. The CDR3 runs 14 residues. CDR3 in amino acids: CASSETTGLTPLHF. CDR3 coding DNA: TGTGCCAGCAGTGAAACAACAGGGCTAACACCCCTCCACTTT.

The chain employs TRBV28 and TRBJ1-2; D is perhaps TRBD1 (6 bases). The germline CDR1 and CDR2 sequences are MDHEN and SYDVKM. V dropped 6 bases and J dropped 5 bases, with 16 bases sitting between them. CDR3 length equals 14 residues. The DNA for the CDR3 is TGTGCCAGCAGGACTTTAACGACAGGATATGGCTACACCTTC. Amino acids: CASRTLTTGYGYTF.

This chain links TRBV7-8 with TRBJ2-7; D is unresolved. From germline, CDR1 is SGHVS and CDR2 FQNEAQ. V lost 5 bases to trimming and J lost 0 bases, with 11 bases between them. The CDR3 runs to 14 residues. Here the CDR3 reads CASSLVGNSYEQYF. For the CDR3, the DNA is TGTGCCAGCAGCCTGGTGGGCAACTCCTACGAGCAGTACTTC.

V gene TRBV10-3 combines with J gene TRBJ2-1; 11 bases are shared with TRBD2. Germline V lookup: CDR1 ENHRY, CDR2 SYGVKD. V shed 6 bases and J 5 bases; nucleotides not matched to a gene: 3. This CDR3 comprises 14 residues. CDR3 loop: CAISAGLADNEQFF. Written as DNA, the CDR3 is TGTGCCATCAGCGCGGGACTAGCGGACAATGAGCAGTTCTTC.

The chain employs TRBV7-8 and TRBJ1-1; TRBD1 agrees at 8 bases. V was pared by 1 base and J by 1 base, with 8 bases of the junction left unmatched. CDR1 and CDR2 from the germline V gene are SGHVS and FQNEAQ. The CDR3 runs 17 residues. CDR3 DNA sequence: TGTGCCAGCAGCTTAGGGATCCTTGGGACAGGGAACACTGAAGCTTTCTTT. It translates to CASSLGILGTGNTEAFF.

For the CDR3, the DNA is TGTGCCAGCAGCTCCGGGACTAGCAATGAGCAGTTCTTC. Protein product: CASSSGTSNEQFF. The V gene is TRBV5-4, the J gene TRBJ2-1, with 8 positions matching TRBD2. Germline V gene sequence: CDR1 SGHNT, CDR2 YYREEE (reference sequence). Germline trimming cut 3 bases from V and 6 bases from J; bases unmatched to any gene: 2. The CDR3 contains 13 residues. The entire variable domain, with the rest obtained from reference TRBV5-4 and TRBJ2-1, is as follows: ETGVTQSPTHLIKTRGQQVTLRCSSQSGHNTVSWYQQALGQGPQFIFQYYREEENGRGNFPPRFSGLQFPNYSSELNVNALELDDSALYLCASSSGTSNEQFFGPGTRLTVL.

The chain combines TRBV7-2 with TRBJ1-1; 7 bases map to TRBD1. The CDR3 totals 14 residues. CDR1 SGHTA and CDR2 FQGNSA come from the germline V gene. Trimming cost V 5 bases and J 0 bases; bases outside gene matches: 3. CDR3 bases: TGTGCCAGCAGCGGGACAGCCCTGAACACTGAAGCTTTCTTT. Translation gives CASSGTALNTEAFF.

The gene calls are TRBV10-3 and TRBJ2-2; D is possibly TRBD1 (6 bases). Germline lookup yields CDR1 ENHRY and CDR2 SYGVKD. Deletions cut 2 bases from V and 1 base from J, with 8 bases between. This CDR3 has 15 residues. The CDR3 DNA is TGTGCCATCAGTGAGCCGACAGGGAACACCGGGGAGCTGTTTTTT. Encoded protein: CAISEPTGNTGELFF.

The chain employs TRBV27 and TRBJ2-1, with 11 bases fitting TRBD2. CDR1 MNHEY and CDR2 SMNVEV come from the germline V gene (reference sequence). V lost 5 bases and J lost 7; bases outside the gene matches: 7. This CDR3 region has 15 residues. The chain's CDR3 is CASSPLAGGPNEQFF. CDR3 sequence (DNA): TGTGCCAGCAGTCCTCTAGCGGGAGGTCCTAATGAGCAGTTCTTC.

The V and J genes are TRBV25-1 and TRBJ1-5; D is possibly TRBD1 (5 bases). The CDR3 has 13 amino acids. Germline V gene data show CDR1 as MGHDK and CDR2 as SYGVNS. V was cut by 6 bases and J by 3 bases, with 9 bases left in between. CDR3 bases: TGTGCCAGCAGCCAGGGTCCCAATCAGCCCCAGCATTTT. Protein sequence: CASSQGPNQPQHF.

The chain has TRBV27 and TRBJ2-3, with 7 bases identical to TRBD2. The V gene's germline CDR1 is MNHEY and CDR2 SMNVEV (reference sequence). Unmatched junction bases numbered 4, after V lost 10 bases and J lost 3 bases. The CDR3 covers 12 residues. The CDR3 region is CATGRETDTQYF. Here the CDR3 DNA reads TGTGCCACTGGGCGGGAGACAGATACGCAGTATTTT.

This sequence joins TRBV4-2 and TRBJ1-2; 7 bases agree with TRBD1. Germline CDR1 and CDR2: LGHNA and YNFKEQ. The CDR3 consists of 18 residues. V shed 1 base and J 3 bases; nucleotides not matched to a gene: 14. This chain's CDR3 is CASSQARGQSFFDYGYTF. DNA of the CDR3: TGTGCCAGCAGCCAAGCCCGGGGACAGAGCTTTTTCGACTATGGCTACACCTTC.

The genes are TRBV5-4 and TRBJ1-2, with D perhaps matching TRBD1 (6 bases). Germline CDR1 is SGHNT and CDR2 is YYREEE (reference sequence). The CDR3 runs to 13 residues. This CDR3 is CACKGEGAILYTF. CDR3 in DNA: TGTGCATGCAAGGGGGAAGGGGCGATTCTTTACACCTTC.

The rearrangement links TRBV7-2 to TRBJ2-7, with D possibly TRBD1 on 7 matching bases. V lost 2 bases and J 4 bases, leaving 18 bases between the germline ends. This CDR3 contains 16 residues. In germline, CDR1 is SGHTA, CDR2 FQGNSA. The CDR3 sequence: CASSLWWQGGGYEQYF. CDR3 sequence (DNA): TGTGCCAGCAGCTTATGGTGGCAGGGGGGAGGATACGAGCAGTACTTC.

This chain joins TRBV29-1 and TRBJ2-1, with 7 bases matching TRBD2. Germline V gives CDR1 SQVTM, CDR2 ANQGSEA. The CDR3 is made up of 14 amino acids. With V trimmed by 4 bases and J by 7 bases, 10 bases remained unmatched. CDR3 amino acids: CSVADAGAENEQFF. CDR3 in DNA: TGCAGCGTTGCGGACGCGGGAGCTGAGAATGAGCAGTTCTTC.

The V call is TRBV7-6, the J call TRBJ2-7; TRBD1 matches at 8 bases. The CDR3 contains 18 residues. Germline CDR1 reads SGHVS; CDR2 reads FNYEAQ. V lost 3 bases and J lost 6; bases outside the gene matches: 19. The CDR3 protein is CASSFQALRTGIVGEQYF. In DNA form, the CDR3 reads TGTGCCAGCAGCTTCCAGGCGTTAAGGACAGGGATAGTGGGCGAGCAGTACTTC.

The chain combines TRBV7-7 with TRBJ2-2; a weak D match, TRBD2 (6 bases). The CDR3 extends over 14 amino acids. Germline lookup yields CDR1 SSHAT and CDR2 FNYEAQ (reference sequence). The DNA for the CDR3 is TGTGCTAGCGGACGAGATGAGGGCACCGGGGAGCTGTTTTTT. It specifies CASGRDEGTGELFF.

The rearrangement joins TRBV5-1 to TRBJ1-5; TRBD1 matches at 7 bases. This CDR3 has 13 amino acids. The V segment lost 3 bases and the J segment 8 bases; nucleotides outside the gene matches: 5. Germline lookup yields CDR1 SGHRS and CDR2 YFSETQ. In DNA, the CDR3 is TGCGCCAGCAGCTACACAGGGGCTGAGCCCCAGCATTTT. Protein: CASSYTGAEPQHF.

V is TRBV6-1 and J is TRBJ2-7, with D tentatively TRBD2 (7 bases). This CDR3 spans 15 amino acids. Germline-derived CDR1 and CDR2 are MNHNS and SASEGT. V gave up 3 bases and J gave up 3 bases, with 15 bases separating them. The CDR3 DNA follows: TGTGCCAGCAGTGACAACCTAGGGGGGGGCTACGAGCAGTACTTC. As protein: CASSDNLGGGYEQYF.

The chain has TRBV27 and TRBJ2-2, with 16 bases aligning to TRBD2. Germline assignment: CDR1 MNHEY and CDR2 SMNVEV (reference sequence). The CDR3 extends over 20 amino acids. The ends lost 1 base at V and 2 bases at J; junction bases unmatched: 7. This chain's CDR3 is CASSLFPGLAGGPNTGELFF. In DNA, the CDR3 is TGTGCCAGCAGTTTATTCCCGGGACTAGCGGGAGGGCCCAACACCGGGGAGCTGTTTTTT.

The chain joins TRBV9 to TRBJ1-2; D is ambiguous. The germline V gene encodes CDR1 SGDLS and CDR2 YYNGEE. The CDR3 runs 13 residues. The V end was cut by 0 bases, the J end by 2 bases, with 5 bases between. CDR3 amino acids: CASSVDQNYGYTF. The CDR3 DNA reads TGTGCCAGCAGCGTAGACCAGAACTATGGCTACACCTTC.

The gene calls are TRBV11-1 and TRBJ2-1; TRBD2 aligns across 8 bases. The CDR3 length is 15 residues. Germline V lookup: CDR1 SGHAT, CDR2 FQDESV (reference sequence). Trimming took 1 base from V and 8 from J; bases not matched to a gene: 7. CDR3 loop: CASSLVSGRFDEQFF. For the CDR3, the DNA is TGTGCCAGCAGCTTAGTGAGCGGGAGATTCGATGAGCAGTTCTTC.

The chain recombines TRBV5-4 with TRBJ2-3, with 8 bases aligning to TRBD1. After removal of 4 bases from V and 2 bases from J, the junction contained 9 bases not matched to a gene. The germline V gene has CDR1 SGHNT and CDR2 YYREEE (reference sequence). The CDR3 runs 16 residues. CDR3 sequence (DNA): TGTGCCAGCAGCCGCCCAGGGGGCCTCGTCACAGATACGCAGTATTTT. It codes for CASSRPGGLVTDTQYF.

V usage is TRBV28 and J usage is TRBJ1-1; 11 nucleotides line up with TRBD1. The germline V gene encodes CDR1 MDHEN and CDR2 SYDVKM. With 6 bases clipped from V and 5 bases from J, the junction kept 8 bases outside the gene matches. The CDR3 has 15 amino acids. DNA for the CDR3: TGTGCCAGCAGCCGCCTCGGGACAGGGGGAACTGAAGCTTTCTTT. Translated, it gives CASSRLGTGGTEAFF.